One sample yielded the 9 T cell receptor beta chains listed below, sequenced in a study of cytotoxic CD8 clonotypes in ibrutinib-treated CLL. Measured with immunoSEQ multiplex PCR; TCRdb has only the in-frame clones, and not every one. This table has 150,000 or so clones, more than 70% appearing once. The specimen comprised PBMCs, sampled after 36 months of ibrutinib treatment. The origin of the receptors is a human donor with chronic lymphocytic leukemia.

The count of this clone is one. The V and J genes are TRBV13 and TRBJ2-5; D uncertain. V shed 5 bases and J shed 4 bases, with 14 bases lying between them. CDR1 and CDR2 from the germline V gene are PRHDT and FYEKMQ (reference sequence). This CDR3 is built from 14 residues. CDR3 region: CASSPYHGSETQYF. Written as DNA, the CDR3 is TGTGCCAGCAGCCCCTACCACGGATCAGAGACCCAGTACTTC.

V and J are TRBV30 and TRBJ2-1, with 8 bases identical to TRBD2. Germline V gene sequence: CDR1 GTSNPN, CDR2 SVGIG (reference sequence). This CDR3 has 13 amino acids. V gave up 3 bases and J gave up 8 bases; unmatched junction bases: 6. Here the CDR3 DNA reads TGTGCCTGGAGCAGCGGGAGTGGGTATGAGCAGTTCTTC. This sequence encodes CAWSSGSGYEQFF.

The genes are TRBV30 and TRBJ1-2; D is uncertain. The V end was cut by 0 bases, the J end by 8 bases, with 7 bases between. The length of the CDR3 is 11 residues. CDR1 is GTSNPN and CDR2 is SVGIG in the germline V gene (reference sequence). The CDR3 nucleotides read TGTGCCTGGAGTGTAGGAGGGGGCTACACCTTC. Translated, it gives CAWSVGGGYTF.

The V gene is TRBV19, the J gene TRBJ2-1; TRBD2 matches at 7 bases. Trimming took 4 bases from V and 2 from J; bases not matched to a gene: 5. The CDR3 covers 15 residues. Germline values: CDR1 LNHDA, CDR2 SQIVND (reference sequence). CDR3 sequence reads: CASSTLAGAYNEQFF. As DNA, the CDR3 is TGTGCCAGTAGTACTCTGGCGGGAGCCTACAATGAGCAGTTCTTC.

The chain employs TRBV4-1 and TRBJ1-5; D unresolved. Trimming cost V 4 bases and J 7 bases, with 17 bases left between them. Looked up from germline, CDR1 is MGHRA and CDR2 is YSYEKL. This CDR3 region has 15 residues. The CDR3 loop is CASSPRGDPGQPQHF. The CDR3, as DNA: TGCGCCAGCAGCCCTAGAGGAGACCCCGGGCAGCCCCAGCATTTT.

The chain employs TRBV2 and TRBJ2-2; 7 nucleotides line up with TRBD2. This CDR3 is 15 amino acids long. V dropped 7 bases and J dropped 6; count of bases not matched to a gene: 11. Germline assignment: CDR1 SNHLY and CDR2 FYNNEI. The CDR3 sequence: CASTVGGRASGELFF. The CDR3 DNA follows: TGTGCCAGCACCGTGGGGGGGAGGGCCTCCGGGGAGCTGTTTTTT.

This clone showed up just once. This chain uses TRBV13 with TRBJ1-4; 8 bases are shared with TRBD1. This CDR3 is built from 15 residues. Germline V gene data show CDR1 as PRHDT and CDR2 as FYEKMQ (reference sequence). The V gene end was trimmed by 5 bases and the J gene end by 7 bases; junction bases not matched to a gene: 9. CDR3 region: CASSPRTGRGEKLFF. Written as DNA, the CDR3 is TGTGCCAGCAGCCCGCGGACAGGGAGGGGTGAAAAACTGTTTTTT.

The CDR3 protein is CASSKPLAGFYEQYF. The CDR3 DNA reads as TGTGCCAGCAGTAAGCCCCTAGCGGGGTTCTACGAGCAGTACTTC. The chain carries TRBV6-5 and TRBJ2-7, with TRBD2 matching 9 bases. This CDR3 comprises 15 residues. Trimming removed 5 bases from V and 3 bases from J; junction bases left unmatched: 8. Germline-derived CDR1 and CDR2 are MNHEY and SVGAGI.

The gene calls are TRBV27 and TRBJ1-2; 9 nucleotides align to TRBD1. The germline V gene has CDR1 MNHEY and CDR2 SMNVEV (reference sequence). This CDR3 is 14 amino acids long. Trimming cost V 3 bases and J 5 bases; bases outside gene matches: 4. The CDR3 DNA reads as TGTGCCAGCAGTTTCGCCGGGACAGGGTATGGCTACACCTTC. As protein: CASSFAGTGYGYTF.